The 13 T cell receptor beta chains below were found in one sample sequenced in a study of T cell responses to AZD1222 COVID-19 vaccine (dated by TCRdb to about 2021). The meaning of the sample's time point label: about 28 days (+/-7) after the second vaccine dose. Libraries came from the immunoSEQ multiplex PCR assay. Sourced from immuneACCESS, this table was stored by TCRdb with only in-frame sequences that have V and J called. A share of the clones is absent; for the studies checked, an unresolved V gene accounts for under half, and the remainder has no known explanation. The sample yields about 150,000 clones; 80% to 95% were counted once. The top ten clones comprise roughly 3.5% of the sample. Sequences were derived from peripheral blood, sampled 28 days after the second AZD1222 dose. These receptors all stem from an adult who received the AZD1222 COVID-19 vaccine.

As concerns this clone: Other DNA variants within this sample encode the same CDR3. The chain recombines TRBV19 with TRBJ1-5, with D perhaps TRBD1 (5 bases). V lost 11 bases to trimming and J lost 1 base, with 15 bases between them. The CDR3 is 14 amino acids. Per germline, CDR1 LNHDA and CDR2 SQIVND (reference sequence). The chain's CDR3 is CASEWGNSNQPQHF. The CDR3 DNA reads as TGTGCCTCCGAATGGGGGAACAGCAATCAGCCCCAGCATTTT.

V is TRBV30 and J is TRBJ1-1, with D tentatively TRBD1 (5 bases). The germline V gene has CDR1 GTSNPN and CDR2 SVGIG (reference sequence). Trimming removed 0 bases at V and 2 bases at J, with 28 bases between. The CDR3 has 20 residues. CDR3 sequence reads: CAWSVGLRILQKRDNTEAFF. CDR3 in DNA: TGTGCCTGGAGTGTCGGGCTTAGGATCCTGCAGAAGCGGGACAACACTGAAGCTTTCTTT. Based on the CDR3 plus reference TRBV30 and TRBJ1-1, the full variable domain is SQTIHQWPATLVQPVGSPLSLECTVEGTSNPNLYWYRQAAGRGLQLLFYSVGIGQISSEVPQNLSASRPQDRQFILSSKKLLLSDSGFYLCAWSVGLRILQKRDNTEAFFGQGTRLTVV.

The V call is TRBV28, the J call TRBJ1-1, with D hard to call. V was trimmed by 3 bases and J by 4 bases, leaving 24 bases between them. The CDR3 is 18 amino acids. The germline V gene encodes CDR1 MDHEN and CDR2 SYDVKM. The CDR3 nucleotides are TGTGCCAGCAGTTTTGGAAATGTGTGGGTGTCTAGAGCCACTGAAGCTTTCTTT. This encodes CASSFGNVWVSRATEAFF. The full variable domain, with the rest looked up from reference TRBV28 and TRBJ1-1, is DVKVTQSSRYLVKRTGEKVFLECVQDMDHENMFWYRQDPGLGLRLIYFSYDVKMKEKGDIPEGYSVSREKKERFSLILESASTNQTSMYLCASSFGNVWVSRATEAFFGQGTRLTVV.

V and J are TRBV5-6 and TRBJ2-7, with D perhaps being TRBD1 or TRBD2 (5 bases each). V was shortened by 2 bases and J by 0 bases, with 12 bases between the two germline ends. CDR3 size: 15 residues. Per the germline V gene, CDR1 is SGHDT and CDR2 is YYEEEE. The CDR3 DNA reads TGTGCCAGCAGCTTAGGGACGGTTAGCTCCTACGAGCAGTACTTC. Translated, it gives CASSLGTVSSYEQYF.

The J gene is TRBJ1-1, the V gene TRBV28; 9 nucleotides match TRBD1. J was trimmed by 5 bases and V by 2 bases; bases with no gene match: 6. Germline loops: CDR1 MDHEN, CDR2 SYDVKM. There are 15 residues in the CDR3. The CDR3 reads CASSLAGTGMTEAFF. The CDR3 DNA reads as TGTGCCAGCAGTTTAGCCGGGACAGGGATGACTGAAGCTTTCTTT. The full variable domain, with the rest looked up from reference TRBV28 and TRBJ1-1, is DVKVTQSSRYLVKRTGEKVFLECVQDMDHENMFWYRQDPGLGLRLIYFSYDVKMKEKGDIPEGYSVSREKKERFSLILESASTNQTSMYLCASSLAGTGMTEAFFGQGTRLTVV.

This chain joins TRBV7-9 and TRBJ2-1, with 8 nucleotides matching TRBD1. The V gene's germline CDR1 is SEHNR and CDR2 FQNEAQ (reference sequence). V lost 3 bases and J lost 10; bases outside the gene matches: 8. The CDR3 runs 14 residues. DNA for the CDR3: TGTGCCAGCAGCTTGACAGGGGCCCCCGGGGAGCAGTTCTTC. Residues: CASSLTGAPGEQFF.

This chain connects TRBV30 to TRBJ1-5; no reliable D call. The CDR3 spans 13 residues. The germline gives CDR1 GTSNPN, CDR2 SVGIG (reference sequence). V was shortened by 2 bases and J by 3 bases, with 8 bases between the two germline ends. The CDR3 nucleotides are TGTGCCTGGAGTAGAACGAACAATCAGCCCCAGCATTTT. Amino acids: CAWSRTNNQPQHF.

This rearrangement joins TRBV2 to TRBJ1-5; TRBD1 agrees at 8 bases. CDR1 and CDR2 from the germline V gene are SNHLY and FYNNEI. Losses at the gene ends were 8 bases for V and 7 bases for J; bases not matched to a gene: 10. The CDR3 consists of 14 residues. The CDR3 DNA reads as TGTGCCAGCCAAGGACAGGGCGGTTGGCAGCCCCAGCATTTT. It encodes CASQGQGGWQPQHF.

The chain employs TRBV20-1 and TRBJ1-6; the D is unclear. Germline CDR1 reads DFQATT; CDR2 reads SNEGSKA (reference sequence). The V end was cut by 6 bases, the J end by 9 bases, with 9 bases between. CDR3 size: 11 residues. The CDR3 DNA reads TGCAGTGCGACGAGGAGTTCACCCCTCCACTTT. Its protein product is CSATRSSPLHF.

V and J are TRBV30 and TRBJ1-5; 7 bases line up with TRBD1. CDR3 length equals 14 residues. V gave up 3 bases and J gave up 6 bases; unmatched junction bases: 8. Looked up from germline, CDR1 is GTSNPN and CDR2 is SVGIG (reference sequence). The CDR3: CAWSLGQNFQPQHF. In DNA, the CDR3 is TGTGCCTGGAGCCTGGGACAGAATTTTCAGCCCCAGCATTTT.

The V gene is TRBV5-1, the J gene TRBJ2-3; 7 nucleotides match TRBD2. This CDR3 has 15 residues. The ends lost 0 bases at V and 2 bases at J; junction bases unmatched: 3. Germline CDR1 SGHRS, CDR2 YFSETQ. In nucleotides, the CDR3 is TGCGCCAGCAGCTTGGGCGGGAGCCTCACAGATACGCAGTATTTT. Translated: CASSLGGSLTDTQYF.

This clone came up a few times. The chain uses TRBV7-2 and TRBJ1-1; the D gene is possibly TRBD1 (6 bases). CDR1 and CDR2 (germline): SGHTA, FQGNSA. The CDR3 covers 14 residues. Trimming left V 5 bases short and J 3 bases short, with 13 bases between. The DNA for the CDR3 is TGTGCCAGCAGCCCTAGGGACACTTACACTGAAGCTTTCTTT. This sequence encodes CASSPRDTYTEAFF.

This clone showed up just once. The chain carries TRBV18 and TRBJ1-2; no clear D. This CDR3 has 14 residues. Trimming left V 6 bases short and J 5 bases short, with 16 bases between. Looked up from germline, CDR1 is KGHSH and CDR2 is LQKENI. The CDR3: CASSSAWQLYGYTF. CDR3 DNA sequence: TGTGCCAGCTCCAGTGCGTGGCAGCTGTATGGCTACACCTTC. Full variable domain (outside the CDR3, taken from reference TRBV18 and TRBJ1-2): NAGVMQNPRHLVRRRGQEARLRCSPMKGHSHVYWYRQLPEEGLKFMVYLQKENIIDESGMPKERFSAEFPKEGPSILRIQQVVRGDSAAYFCASSSAWQLYGYTFGSGTRLTVV.